These 18 T cell receptor beta chains were sequenced from one sample in a study of blood T cell repertoires in COVID-19. This table comes from immunoSEQ multiplex PCR, and its TCRdb copy is limited to in-frame clones, with some not included. The sample contains almost 80,000 clones, approximately 78% of which appear only once. Material for sequencing was peripheral blood. The receptors here all came from a woman aged 70 to 79 with acute or convalescent COVID-19.

This clone has only a few counts. DNA of the CDR3: TGTGCCAGCTCCCCGGGACAGGGGTCCCTTAGCTCCTACAATGAGCAGTTCTTC. Protein: CASSPGQGSLSSYNEQFF. The V call is TRBV11-3, the J call TRBJ2-1; TRBD1 matches 10 bases. This CDR3 has 18 residues. CDR1 is SGHNT and CDR2 is YENEEA in the germline V gene. The ends lost 8 bases at V and 0 bases at J; junction bases unmatched: 13.

The rearrangement joins TRBV5-1 to TRBJ1-1; D gene unclear. V gave up 2 bases and J gave up 0 bases, with 17 bases separating them. This CDR3 is 17 amino acids long. The V gene's germline CDR1 is SGHRS and CDR2 YFSETQ. CDR3 DNA sequence: TGCGCCAGCAGCTTCTTCGGAGGGTATTTGGTGAACACTGAAGCTTTCTTT. Translation: CASSFFGGYLVNTEAFF.

The chain combines TRBV7-3 with TRBJ2-5; no firm D call. The V gene lost 3 bases and the J gene lost 2 bases, with 13 bases spanning the gap. CDR3 length equals 15 residues. CDR1 SGHTA and CDR2 FQGTGA come from the germline V gene. The CDR3 nucleotides read TGTGCCAGCAGCTTCACGGCAGGTCAGCAAGAGACCCAGTACTTC. Amino acids: CASSFTAGQQETQYF.

The CDR3 DNA reads TGTGCCTGGAGTACACGGGGGTCGGCTCAGCCCCAGCATTTT. Amino acids: CAWSTRGSAQPQHF. This rearrangement joins TRBV30 to TRBJ1-5, with a possible D match to TRBD1 (5 bases). The CDR3 covers 14 residues. Germline loops: CDR1 GTSNPN, CDR2 SVGIG (reference sequence). V lost 2 bases and J 6 bases, leaving 14 bases between the germline ends. The full variable domain, rest sourced from reference TRBV30 and TRBJ1-5, is SQTIHQWPATLVQPVGSPLSLECTVEGTSNPNLYWYRQAAGRGLQLLFYSVGIGQISSEVPQNLSASRPQDRQFILSSKKLLLSDSGFYLCAWSTRGSAQPQHFGDGTRLSIL.

The rearrangement uses TRBV19 and TRBJ1-5; D is uncertain. V was pared by 0 bases and J by 0 bases, with 9 bases between. Germline V lookup: CDR1 LNHDA, CDR2 SQIVND (reference sequence). The CDR3 covers 16 residues. The CDR3 coding sequence is TGTGCCAGTAGTATAGATCCACGGTATAGCAATCAGCCCCAGCATTTT. Its translation: CASSIDPRYSNQPQHF.

In its sample, this clone was seen once. This sequence joins TRBV7-2 and TRBJ1-1; D is perhaps TRBD1 (5 bases). V lost 3 bases, J lost 4 bases, and 9 bases lay in between. This CDR3 region has 13 residues. Germline V CDR1 and CDR2: SGHTA, FQGNSA. The CDR3 nucleotides read TGTGCCAGCAGCTTCCAGGGTACCACTGAAGCTTTCTTT. Amino acids: CASSFQGTTEAFF.

The chain couples TRBV19 to TRBJ2-7, with D perhaps matching TRBD2 (6 bases). The CDR3 has 11 amino acids. The V end lost 10 bases, the J end lost 9 bases, and 16 bases lay between the germline ends. Per the germline V gene, CDR1 is LNHDA and CDR2 is SQIVND (reference sequence). The CDR3 reads CATLGGTGQYF. In nucleotides, the CDR3 is TGTGCCACCCTTGGAGGGACTGGGCAGTACTTC.

This clone was seen only a few times. The chain joins TRBV15 to TRBJ2-7; D gene unclear. The V gene lost 1 base and the J gene lost 3 bases, with 10 bases spanning the gap. Germline CDR1 is LNHNV and CDR2 is YYDKDF (reference sequence). This CDR3 has 14 residues. CDR3 sequence reads: CATSRVGTNYEQYF. The CDR3, as DNA: TGTGCCACCAGCAGAGTAGGCACTAACTACGAGCAGTACTTC.

V gene TRBV13 combines with J gene TRBJ2-1; 8 nucleotides align to TRBD2. The CDR3 totals 18 residues. Germline V gives CDR1 PRHDT, CDR2 FYEKMQ (reference sequence). Trimming at V came to 2 bases and at J to 1 base, leaving 10 bases not matched to a gene. The CDR3 here is CASSLSMGAGGSYNEQFF. In DNA, the CDR3 is TGTGCCAGCAGCTTATCCATGGGGGCGGGAGGTTCCTACAATGAGCAGTTCTTC.

This sequence joins TRBV2 and TRBJ2-1, with TRBD2 matching 10 bases. The ends lost 2 bases at V and 0 bases at J; junction bases unmatched: 10. This CDR3 has 19 residues. In germline, CDR1 is SNHLY, CDR2 FYNNEI. CDR3 in amino acids: CASSELRLAGDGSYNEQFF. In nucleotides, the CDR3 is TGTGCCAGCAGTGAATTACGGCTAGCGGGAGACGGCTCCTACAATGAGCAGTTCTTC.

The chain links TRBV6-5 to TRBJ2-2; 8 nucleotides match TRBD2. Germline CDR1 is MNHEY and CDR2 is SVGAGI. The V and J ends lost 5 bases and 1 base, in that order; junction bases with no gene match: 3. This CDR3 has 15 residues. The CDR3 is CASSPLAENTGELFF. CDR3 bases: TGTGCCAGCAGTCCACTAGCGGAGAACACCGGGGAGCTGTTTTTT.

The rearrangement joins TRBV11-3 to TRBJ1-3; D gene uncertain. The CDR3 spans 13 residues. CDR1 is SGHNT, CDR2 YENEEA, per germline. V lost 6 bases and J lost 1, with 7 bases in between. CDR3 sequence: CASSSGSGNTIYF. The CDR3 coding sequence is TGTGCCAGCAGTTCGGGTTCTGGAAACACCATATATTTT.

By frequency in the sample, this clone is medium-sized. The chain employs TRBV2 and TRBJ1-1, with 9 nucleotides matching TRBD1. From germline, CDR1 is SNHLY and CDR2 FYNNEI. This CDR3 contains 17 residues. Trimming cost V 6 bases and J 2 bases; bases outside gene matches: 13. The CDR3: CASRDPRTGDGNTEAFF. CDR3 nucleotide sequence: TGTGCCAGCAGAGACCCCAGGACAGGGGATGGAAACACTGAAGCTTTCTTT.

The table lists this clone with a few counts. V and J are TRBV7-3 and TRBJ2-1; 8 nucleotides match TRBD1. Looked up from germline, CDR1 is SGHTA and CDR2 is FQGTGA. The junction had 4 bases not matched to a gene; V was cut back by 0 bases and J by 9 bases. The CDR3 contains 14 residues. CDR3 residues: CASSLTPGGAEQFF. The DNA of the CDR3 is TGTGCCAGCAGCTTAACTCCAGGGGGCGCTGAGCAGTTCTTC.

The chain uses TRBV5-8 and TRBJ1-3; 7 positions agree with TRBD1. CDR3 size: 15 residues. Germline-derived CDR1 and CDR2 are SGHTS and YDEGEE. Trimming cost V 4 bases and J 4 bases; bases outside gene matches: 8. The CDR3 DNA is TGTGCCAGCAGCCGTAGACAGGGTTTGGGAAACACCATATATTTT. The encoded protein is CASSRRQGLGNTIYF.

This clone was observed a single time. The V and J genes are TRBV7-8 and TRBJ1-1; D is uncertain. This CDR3 has 14 residues. Trimming shortened V by 3 bases and J by 1 base, and 9 bases separated the two germline ends. The germline V gene encodes CDR1 SGHVS and CDR2 FQNEAQ. CDR3 bases: TGTGCCAGCAGCTTCGGGGTTGGGAACACTGAAGCTTTCTTT. Its translation is CASSFGVGNTEAFF.

This clone appeared a single time. This chain connects TRBV6-1 to TRBJ1-2; D perhaps matches TRBD1 (6 bases). Germline values: CDR1 MNHNS, CDR2 SASEGT. CDR3 length: 13 amino acids. V shed 5 bases and J shed 8 bases, with 15 bases lying between them. The CDR3 loop is CASSSQGIGGYTF. CDR3 DNA: TGTGCCAGCAGTTCACAGGGAATTGGAGGCTACACCTTC.

The rearrangement joins TRBV9 to TRBJ2-2, with D possibly matching TRBD2 (6 bases). Germline CDR1 and CDR2: SGDLS and YYNGEE. The CDR3 runs 15 residues. V gave up 1 base and J gave up 4 bases, with 11 bases separating them. In DNA form, the CDR3 reads TGTGCCAGCAGCGTAACCGGGACTGGCACCGGGGAGCTGTTTTTT. It encodes CASSVTGTGTGELFF.